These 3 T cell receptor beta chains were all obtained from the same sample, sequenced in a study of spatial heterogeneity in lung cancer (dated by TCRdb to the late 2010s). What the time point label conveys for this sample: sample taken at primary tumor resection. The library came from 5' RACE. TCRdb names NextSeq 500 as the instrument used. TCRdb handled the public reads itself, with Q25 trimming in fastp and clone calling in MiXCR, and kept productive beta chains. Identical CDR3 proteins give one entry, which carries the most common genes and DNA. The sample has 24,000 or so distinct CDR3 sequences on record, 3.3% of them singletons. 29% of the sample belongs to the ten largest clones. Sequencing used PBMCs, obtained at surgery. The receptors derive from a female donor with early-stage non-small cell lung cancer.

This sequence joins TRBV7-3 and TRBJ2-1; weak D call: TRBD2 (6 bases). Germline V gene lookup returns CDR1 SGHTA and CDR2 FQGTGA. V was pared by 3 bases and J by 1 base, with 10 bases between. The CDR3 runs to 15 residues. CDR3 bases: TGTGCCAGCAGCTTTAGCGGAGGTTCCTACAATGAGCAGTTCTTC. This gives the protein CASSFSGGSYNEQFF.

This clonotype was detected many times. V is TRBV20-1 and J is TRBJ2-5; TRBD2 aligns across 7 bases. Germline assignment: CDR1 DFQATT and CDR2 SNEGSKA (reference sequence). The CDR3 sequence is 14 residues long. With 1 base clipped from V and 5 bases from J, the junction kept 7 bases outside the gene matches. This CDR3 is CSARAGAGSETQYF. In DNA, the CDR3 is TGCAGTGCTAGAGCGGGAGCGGGATCGGAGACCCAGTACTTC.

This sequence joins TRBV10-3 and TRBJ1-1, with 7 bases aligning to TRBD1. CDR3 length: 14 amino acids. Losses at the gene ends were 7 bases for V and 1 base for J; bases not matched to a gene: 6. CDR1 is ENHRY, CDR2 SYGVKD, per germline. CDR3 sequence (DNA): TGTGCCATCACCAGAGGACAGGCGAACACTGAAGCTTTCTTT. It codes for CAITRGQANTEAFF.